The entry that follows covers one T cell receptor (beta chain) sequence. Each CDR3 protein gets one entry in TCRdb, which reprocessed the 5' RACE reads and gives no DNA. In total, the table holds around 380,000 distinct CDR3 sequences. This sample is drawn from a study of T cells expressing NK-cell markers. The CDR3 has 15 residues. The sequence derives from a woman in her fifties or sixties in good health. Sequencing input: blood T cells: a sorted CD56 or NKG2C T cell subset, CD4+ or CD8+ T cells, or bulk PBMC T cells (not recorded which). The chain has TRBV12-3 or TRBV12-4 and TRBJ1-1; TCRdb proposes TRBD1, but this gene call is untestable without DNA. CDR3 protein: CASSAPWGGDTEAFF.